The T cell receptor beta chain under discussion was sequenced for a study of identical twins. Findings and caveats of the study: The study found excess low generation probability among twin-shared out-of-frame alpha sequences. Invariant populations such as MAIT and iNKT cells could partly muddle zero-insertion analyses.

There are a few counts of this clonotype. The antigen is unknown. The CDR3 totals 16 residues. Losses at the gene ends were 3 bases for V and 1 base for J; bases not matched to a gene: 5. Germline V gene sequence: CDR1 MNHNY, CDR2 SVGAGI (reference sequence). TCRdb re-called the 5' RACE reads with MiXCR, one entry per CDR3 protein. The sample includes 300,000 to 350,000 distinct CDR3 sequences, more than 9% of them seen just once. These same data were also listed under a study on yellow fever vaccine responses in identical twins. Per that paper: Convergence reportedly seemed to mark part of the twins' vaccine T cell response, with personalization marking the rest.

Material: CD8+ T cells sorted from blood. The rearrangement links TRBV6-6 to TRBJ2-7; TRBD2 matches at 11 bases. The TCR was taken from a woman younger than 30 in good health. CDR3 protein: CASSYLLAGASYEQYF. The CDR3 region has the DNA TGTGCCAGCAGTTATTTACTAGCGGGAGCGTCCTACGAGCAGTACTTC.